This record looks at one T cell receptor (beta chain) sequence and its context. The method was immunoSEQ multiplex PCR; TCRdb's version includes in-frame clones alone and lacks a portion of them. The sample lists about 89,000 clones; around 85% were seen once. This sample was taken from a study of identifying expanded T cells in peripheral blood. This CDR3 has 15 amino acids. V gave up 3 bases and J gave up 9 bases, with 20 bases separating them. Germline lookup yields CDR1 SGHTA and CDR2 FQGNSA. Sequenced input: blood. This TCR was sampled from a person between 18 and 75 years old in good health. J is TRBJ2-5 and V is TRBV7-2; a possible D gene is TRBD2 (5 bases). CDR3 in DNA: TGTGCCAGCAGCTTGGAAGCTTGGACTGGGTCGGCCCAGTACTTC. Protein sequence: CASSLEAWTGSAQYF.